Each of the 29 T cell receptor beta chains below was sequenced from the same sample in a study of regulatory T cells in long-lasting Graves disease. Time point of the sample: newly diagnosed GD, antithyroid drugs for less than 3 months. PBMC RNA served as the TCR library source. To make TCR beta libraries, researchers used iRepertoire HTBI primers and Arm-PCR of CDR3 regions. TCRdb reprocessed the multiplex PCR reads with MiXCR, giving one entry per CDR3 protein. The sample consists of about 220,000 distinct CDR3 sequences, roughly 20% of them appearing once. The same data also went into a second study, on T cells in Graves' hyperthyroidism and ophthalmopathy.

This material consisted of peripheral blood mononuclear cells (PBMCs), taken at new diagnosis, from a patient treated with antithyroid drugs. The receptors derive from a woman between 25 and 40 years old with Graves disease.

This clonotype came up many times. CDR3 sequence (DNA): TGTGCCAGTATCCGAGACAGGTTCCATGGCTACACCTTC. Translated, it gives CASIRDRFHGYTF. The chain combines TRBV19 with TRBJ1-2; D might be TRBD1 (6 bases). Germline V gene lookup returns CDR1 LNHDA and CDR2 SQIVND (reference sequence). The CDR3 is 13 amino acids. Trimming removed 7 bases from V and 6 bases from J, with 15 bases in between.

The sample holds many counts of this clonotype. The CDR3 sequence: CAQGGGAEAFF. Here the CDR3 DNA reads TGTGCCCAAGGAGGGGGGGCTGAAGCTTTCTTT. This chain connects TRBV30 to TRBJ1-1; TRBD1 might be the D (6 bases). This CDR3 spans 11 amino acids. Germline assignment: CDR1 GTSNPN and CDR2 SVGIG (reference sequence). V dropped 8 bases and J dropped 6 bases, with 13 bases sitting between them.

This clonotype was picked up many times. This chain links TRBV7-2 with TRBJ1-6; D is unresolved. The CDR3 totals 13 residues. Germline CDR1 reads SGHTA; CDR2 reads FQGNSA. The V and J ends lost 3 bases and 6 bases respectively, with 6 bases between them. CDR3 region: CASSLDGNSPLHF. CDR3 bases: TGTGCCAGCAGCTTGGACGGTAATTCACCCCTCCACTTT.

In its sample, this clonotype was seen many times. The chain couples TRBV29-1 to TRBJ2-7; D unresolved. Trimming stripped 6 bases from V and 1 base from J, with 13 bases between. From germline, CDR1 is SQVTM and CDR2 ANQGSEA. This CDR3 is 13 amino acids long. The DNA of the CDR3 is TGCAGCGTCTCCCGCGGCAGGTCCTACGAGCAGTACTTC. It encodes CSVSRGRSYEQYF.

This clonotype was observed at least ten times. This sequence joins TRBV3-1 and TRBJ2-3; no firm D call. In germline, CDR1 is LGHDT, CDR2 YNNKEL (reference sequence). The V end was cut by 3 bases, the J end by 6 bases, with 10 bases between. This CDR3 is built from 13 residues. The CDR3: CASSHDPQDTQYF. CDR3 DNA: TGTGCCAGCAGCCACGATCCCCAGGATACGCAGTATTTT.

This clonotype was observed many times. The chain recombines TRBV18 with TRBJ1-4; D gene uncertain. There are 15 residues in the CDR3. Germline CDR1 is KGHSH and CDR2 is LQKENI. The V end lost 5 bases, the J end lost 3 bases, and 13 bases lay between the germline ends. The CDR3 reads CASSSEQTPNEKLFF. The DNA for the CDR3 is TGTGCCAGCTCATCTGAACAGACTCCTAATGAAAAACTGTTTTTT. Full variable domain (rest looked up from reference TRBV18 and TRBJ1-4): NAGVMQNPRHLVRRRGQEARLRCSPMKGHSHVYWYRQLPEEGLKFMVYLQKENIIDESGMPKERFSAEFPKEGPSILRIQQVVRGDSAAYFCASSSEQTPNEKLFFGSGTQLSVL.

This clonotype was observed at least ten times. CDR3 region: CASSLVAGSKTINQPQHF. In DNA form, the CDR3 reads TGTGCCAGCAGCTTAGTTGCGGGCTCAAAGACCATCAATCAGCCCCAGCATTTT. This sequence joins TRBV7-2 and TRBJ1-5; unclear D gene. CDR3 length equals 18 residues. V lost 1 base, J lost 3 bases, and 19 bases lay in between. CDR1 SGHTA and CDR2 FQGNSA come from the germline V gene. The entire variable domain, with the rest obtained from reference TRBV7-2 and TRBJ1-5, is as follows: GAGVSQSPSNKVTEKGKDVELRCDPISGHTALYWYRQSLGQGLEFLIYFQGNSAPDKSGLPSDRFSAERTGGSVSTLTIQRTQQEDSAVYLCASSLVAGSKTINQPQHFGDGTRLSIL.

The table lists this clonotype with many counts. The J gene is TRBJ2-5, the V gene TRBV25-1, with 7 bases fitting TRBD2. V was clipped by 10 bases and J by 4 bases; unmatched bases: 9. Germline CDR1 MGHDK, CDR2 SYGVNS. The CDR3 totals 13 residues. The CDR3 bases are TGTGCCACCCGGAAGGCGGGAGTAGAGACCCAGTACTTC. Its translation is CATRKAGVETQYF.

This rearrangement joins TRBV3-1 to TRBJ1-2; D is ambiguous. Trimming removed 1 base at V and 8 bases at J, with 11 bases between. From germline, CDR1 is LGHDT and CDR2 YNNKEL (reference sequence). The CDR3 length is 13 residues. The CDR3 nucleotides read TGTGCCAGCAGCCAAGGAGGGTTTGGGGGCTACACCTTC. It codes for CASSQGGFGGYTF.

To note about this clonotype: Just one base apart from a much larger clone, this may be a read error. The CDR3 DNA follows: TGCGCCAGCAGCCAAGATTCACAGGGGGCGAACACCGGGGAGCTGTTTTTT. This gives the protein CASSQDSQGANTGELFF. The rearrangement links TRBV4-1 to TRBJ2-2; 8 bases map to TRBD1. Germline CDR1 MGHRA, CDR2 YSYEKL. V lost 0 bases, J lost 0 bases, and 3 bases stayed unmatched. The CDR3 runs to 17 residues.

About this clonotype itself: One end of the junction does not line up with germline, which may come from a read error. V usage is TRBV18 and J usage is TRBJ2-2; 7 nucleotides agree with TRBD1. Germline V gives CDR1 KGHSH, CDR2 LQKENI. The CDR3 covers 16 residues. The CDR3: CASSPGQTKSTGELFF. The CDR3 coding sequence is TGCGCCAGCTCACCGGGACAGACTAAGAGCACCGGGGAGCTGTTTTTT.

This clonotype was picked up many times. V and J are TRBV4-1 and TRBJ1-1, with D possibly being TRBD1 (6 bases). This CDR3 has 15 residues. In germline, CDR1 is MGHRA, CDR2 YSYEKL. Trimming removed 2 bases from V and 1 base from J, with 11 bases in between. CDR3 sequence (DNA): TGCGCCAGCAGCCAAAACGGACAGACGAACACTGAAGCTTTCTTT. It translates to CASSQNGQTNTEAFF.

Note on this clonotype: This likely reflects a read error, since a far larger clone is one base away. This chain links TRBV6-2 or TRBV6-3 with TRBJ1-5; D ambiguous. The CDR3 loop spans 16 amino acids. V was pared by 4 bases and J by 5 bases, with 18 bases between. The V gene's germline CDR1 is MNHEY and CDR2 SVGEGT. The CDR3 sequence: CASSLGLGMGDQPQHF. CDR3 DNA sequence: TGTGCCAGCAGTTTAGGGTTGGGCATGGGAGATCAGCCCCAGCATTTT.

This clonotype was recorded once. The chain recombines TRBV11-2 with TRBJ2-7, with 9 bases identical to TRBD1. The CDR3 extends over 15 amino acids. V was clipped by 4 bases and J by 4 bases; unmatched bases: 8. Germline-derived CDR1 and CDR2 are SGHAT and FQNNGV. The CDR3 region has the DNA TGTGCCAGCAGCTCCCTAAGGGACAGGGCATACGAGCAGTACTTC. It specifies CASSSLRDRAYEQYF.

This sequence joins TRBV30 and TRBJ2-7, with 11 bases fitting TRBD1. Germline CDR1 is GTSNPN and CDR2 is SVGIG (reference sequence). The CDR3 covers 14 residues. V gave up 3 bases and J gave up 5 bases; unmatched junction bases: 6. Here the CDR3 reads CAWSAGQGANEQYF. In nucleotides, the CDR3 is TGTGCCTGGAGCGCCGGACAGGGGGCTAACGAGCAGTACTTC. Full variable domain (remainder filled in from reference TRBV30 and TRBJ2-7): SQTIHQWPATLVQPVGSPLSLECTVEGTSNPNLYWYRQAAGRGLQLLFYSVGIGQISSEVPQNLSASRPQDRQFILSSKKLLLSDSGFYLCAWSAGQGANEQYFGPGTRLTVT.

This clonotype was counted only a few times. V usage is TRBV6-1 and J usage is TRBJ1-2; D remains unclear. The CDR3 loop spans 13 amino acids. The germline V gene encodes CDR1 MNHNS and CDR2 SASEGT. V lost 6 bases, J lost 3 bases, and 11 bases lay in between. The chain's CDR3 is CASRPRQYYGYTF. The CDR3 bases are TGTGCCAGCAGGCCGCGTCAGTACTATGGCTACACCTTC.

This clonotype was counted many times. The chain links TRBV20-1 to TRBJ2-7; D tentatively reads TRBD1 or TRBD2 (5 bases each). This CDR3 has 12 amino acids. Trimming took 3 bases from V and 1 from J, leaving 7 bases between them. Germline CDR1 reads DFQATT; CDR2 reads SNEGSKA (reference sequence). CDR3 loop: CSASEGSYEQYF. The CDR3 DNA reads TGCAGTGCTAGCGAGGGGTCCTACGAGCAGTACTTC.

This clonotype was seen at least ten times. J is TRBJ2-2 and V is TRBV18; D gene ambiguous. The germline CDR1 and CDR2 sequences are KGHSH and LQKENI. The CDR3 runs 15 residues. V lost 3 bases to trimming and J lost 1 base, with 9 bases between them. CDR3 in DNA: TGTGCCAGCTCACCCCGCAGTCGGAACACCGGGGAGCTGTTTTTT. Translation gives CASSPRSRNTGELFF.

This clonotype was seen ten or more times. V gene TRBV19 combines with J gene TRBJ2-1; the match to TRBD1 covers 10 bases. Germline-derived CDR1 and CDR2 are LNHDA and SQIVND (reference sequence). The CDR3 sequence is 14 residues long. Unmatched junction bases numbered 4, after V lost 4 bases and J lost 7 bases. The CDR3 nucleotides read TGTGCCAGTAGTAGACAGGGGGCAGGGAATGAGCAGTTCTTC. Translated, it gives CASSRQGAGNEQFF. Looking up the rest from reference TRBV19 and TRBJ2-1 gives the full variable domain: DGGITQSPKYLFRKEGQNVTLSCEQNLNHDAMYWYRQDPGQGLRLIYYSQIVNDFQKGDIAEGYSVSREKKESFPLTVTSAQKNPTAFYLCASSRQGAGNEQFFGPGTRLTVL.

This clonotype was observed many times. The J gene is TRBJ1-6, the V gene TRBV27; 7 bases line up with TRBD1. This CDR3 is built from 16 residues. CDR1 MNHEY and CDR2 SMNVEV come from the germline V gene (reference sequence). The ends lost 7 bases at V and 10 bases at J; junction bases unmatched: 16. CDR3 in DNA: TGTGCCAGCACTCTACGGGCGGGACAGTTCATCTCACCCCTCCACTTT. It codes for CASTLRAGQFISPLHF.

This clonotype was counted many times. The genes are TRBV7-6 and TRBJ1-1; a weak D match, TRBD1 (6 bases). The CDR3 totals 15 residues. The V and J ends lost 1 base and 1 base respectively, with 10 bases between them. CDR1 is SGHVS, CDR2 FNYEAQ, per germline. CDR3 in amino acids: CASSLVMGANTEAFF. In DNA, the CDR3 is TGTGCCAGCAGCTTAGTAATGGGGGCGAACACTGAAGCTTTCTTT.

This clonotype was counted ten times or more. The chain couples TRBV6-2 or TRBV6-3 to TRBJ2-7; 11 nucleotides align to TRBD1. V lost 6 bases and J lost 0; bases outside the gene matches: 7. The CDR3 totals 16 residues. CDR1 is MNHEY, CDR2 SVGEGT, per germline. The CDR3 loop reads CASSHLGQGVSYEQYF. The CDR3 DNA reads as TGTGCCAGCAGCCACCTGGGACAGGGGGTCTCCTACGAGCAGTACTTC.

This clonotype was picked up many times. This chain uses TRBV18 with TRBJ2-7; no clear D. Germline CDR1 is KGHSH and CDR2 is LQKENI. V lost 0 bases and J 7 bases, leaving 13 bases between the germline ends. The CDR3 loop spans 14 amino acids. The CDR3 is CASSPPGMMGEQYF. CDR3 in DNA: TGTGCCAGCTCACCACCAGGGATGATGGGAGAGCAGTACTTC.

This clonotype was counted at least ten times. The chain links TRBV7-2 to TRBJ1-2; D gene ambiguous. Germline V gene data show CDR1 as SGHTA and CDR2 as FQGNSA. V was clipped by 1 base and J by 0 bases, with 9 bases between them. CDR3 length equals 15 residues. The DNA for the CDR3 is TGTGCCAGCAGCTTAGACGGAGCCTCTAACTATGGCTACACCTTC. This sequence encodes CASSLDGASNYGYTF.

This clonotype was counted at least ten times. This chain links TRBV28 with TRBJ1-5; D is ambiguous. Germline loops: CDR1 MDHEN, CDR2 SYDVKM. The length of the CDR3 is 14 residues. The V end lost 6 bases, the J end lost 0 bases, and 9 bases lay between the germline ends. For the CDR3, the DNA is TGTGCCAGCAGCGGACCTCTTAGCAATCAGCCCCAGCATTTT. This translates into CASSGPLSNQPQHF.

In this sample, this clonotype turned up many times. The chain recombines TRBV30 with TRBJ2-1; 12 bases agree with TRBD2. The J segment lost 11 bases and the V segment lost 4 bases, leaving 12 bases of the junction unmatched. Germline CDR1 GTSNPN, CDR2 SVGIG (reference sequence). This CDR3 region has 15 residues. The DNA for the CDR3 is TGTGCCTGGAAACCGGGACTAGCGGGCCACCACAAGCAGTTCTTC. This sequence encodes CAWKPGLAGHHKQFF.

In this sample, this clonotype turned up many times. In DNA form, the CDR3 reads TGTGCCAGCAGCGTAGGGGAAGGGTTTGGCGGCTACACCTTC. It specifies CASSVGEGFGGYTF. V is TRBV9 and J is TRBJ1-2, with D unclear. V lost 0 bases and J lost 8, with 14 bases in between. The CDR3 is 14 residues long. Germline V gene lookup returns CDR1 SGDLS and CDR2 YYNGEE.

This chain uses TRBV6-4 with TRBJ2-1, with TRBD1 identical over 10 bases. V shed 2 bases and J 4 bases; nucleotides not matched to a gene: 2. Germline V gene data show CDR1 as MRHNA and CDR2 as SNTAGT. CDR3 length: 15 residues. CDR3 loop: CASSDQGQGYNEQFF. The CDR3 DNA sequence: TGTGCCAGCAGTGACCAGGGACAGGGGTACAATGAGCAGTTCTTC.

To note about this clonotype: Possible read error: a much larger clone is one base away. The chain employs TRBV20-1 and TRBJ2-4; 8 positions match TRBD1. The V gene end was trimmed by 5 bases and the J gene end by 7 bases; junction bases not matched to a gene: 13. Per the germline V gene, CDR1 is DFQATT and CDR2 is SNEGSKA (reference sequence). The CDR3 covers 15 residues. CDR3 in amino acids: CSASTGGKGRNIQYF. The CDR3 DNA reads TGCAGTGCTTCTACAGGGGGTAAGGGGCGGAACATTCAGTACTTC.